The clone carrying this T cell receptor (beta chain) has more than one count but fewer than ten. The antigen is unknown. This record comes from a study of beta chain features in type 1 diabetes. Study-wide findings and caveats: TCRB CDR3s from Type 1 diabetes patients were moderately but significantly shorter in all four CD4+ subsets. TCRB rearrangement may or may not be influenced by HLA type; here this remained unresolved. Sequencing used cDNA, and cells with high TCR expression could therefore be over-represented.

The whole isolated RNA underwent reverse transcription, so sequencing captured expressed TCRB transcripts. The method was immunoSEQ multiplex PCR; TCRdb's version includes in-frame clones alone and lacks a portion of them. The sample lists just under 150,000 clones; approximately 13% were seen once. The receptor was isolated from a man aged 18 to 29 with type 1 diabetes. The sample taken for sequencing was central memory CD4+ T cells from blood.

The CDR3 loop reads CASSVVQGSYGYTF. The CDR3 DNA is TGTGCCAGCAGCGTAGTTCAGGGCAGCTATGGCTACACCTTC. This chain joins TRBV9 and TRBJ1-2; weak D call: TRBD1 (5 bases). The CDR3 has 14 amino acids. V was cut by 0 bases and J by 4 bases, with 10 bases left in between. Germline lookup yields CDR1 SGDLS and CDR2 YYNGEE.